These 19 T cell receptor beta chains share one sample of origin, sequenced in a study of cytomegalovirus exposure and HLA in healthy donors. PCR involved 60 Vbeta and 13 Jbeta primers. The data were produced by immunoSEQ multiplex PCR, yet TCRdb's version contains in-frame clones alone and is incomplete. The sample comprises 200,000 to 250,000 clones, 70% to 85% of which are singletons, and roughly 0.58% rests with the top ten. What was sequenced was PBMCs. These receptors were obtained from a woman aged 35 to 49 in good health and CMV-seronegative.

DNA of the CDR3: TGTGCCTGGAGTGGGGGAGAGGGAACTAATGAAAAACTGTTTTTT. Translating it yields CAWSGGEGTNEKLFF. The chain joins TRBV30 to TRBJ1-4; D not resolved. CDR3 length: 15 residues. CDR1 and CDR2 from the germline V gene are GTSNPN and SVGIG (reference sequence). V was shortened by 1 base and J by 1 base, with 10 bases between the two germline ends.

This chain links TRBV18 with TRBJ2-2; D ambiguous. The germline gives CDR1 KGHSH, CDR2 LQKENI. The V end lost 2 bases, the J end lost 1 base, and 8 bases lay between the germline ends. The CDR3 is 15 residues long. The CDR3 sequence: CASSPKHRNTGELFF. The CDR3 DNA sequence: TGTGCCAGCTCACCAAAACACAGGAACACCGGGGAGCTGTTTTTT.

The chain couples TRBV5-1 to TRBJ1-1; 7 bases are a match to TRBD1. V was pared by 4 bases and J by 7 bases, with 10 bases of the junction left unmatched. Germline lookup yields CDR1 SGHRS and CDR2 YFSETQ. The CDR3 is 14 residues long. Here the CDR3 reads CASSAQGYGNEAFF. The CDR3 DNA reads as TGCGCCAGCAGCGCACAGGGGTATGGCAATGAAGCTTTCTTT.

This rearrangement joins TRBV5-1 to TRBJ2-1; D unresolved. Trimming left V 3 bases short and J 9 bases short, with 10 bases between. This CDR3 contains 12 residues. The V gene's germline CDR1 is SGHRS and CDR2 YFSETQ. Here the CDR3 DNA reads TGCGCCAGCAGCTCCTTCACGGGTGAGCAGTTCTTC. This translates into CASSSFTGEQFF. Drawing the rest from reference TRBV5-1 and TRBJ2-1, the complete variable domain is KAGVTQTPRYLIKTRGQQVTLSCSPISGHRSVSWYQQTPGQGLQFLFEYFSETQRNKGNFPGRFSGRQFSNSRSEMNVSTLELGDSALYLCASSSFTGEQFFGPGTRLTVL.

The chain is built from TRBV6-4 and TRBJ2-7, with TRBD2 identical over 9 bases. Germline V gene lookup returns CDR1 MRHNA and CDR2 SNTAGT. The CDR3 has 16 residues. V shed 4 bases, J shed 0 bases, and the junction held 7 bases outside the gene matches. This CDR3 reads CASSGPSGENSYEQYF. The CDR3 nucleotides are TGTGCCAGCAGTGGACCTAGCGGGGAAAACTCCTACGAGCAGTACTTC.

CDR3 in DNA: TGTGCCATCAGTGGCCTGAGCGGGGGGCTCGGCACAGATACGCAGTATTTT. Encoded protein: CAISGLSGGLGTDTQYF. The genes are TRBV10-3 and TRBJ2-3; TRBD2 matches 9 bases. The CDR3 has 17 amino acids. Germline CDR1 is ENHRY and CDR2 is SYGVKD. Trimming at V came to 4 bases and at J to 1 base, leaving 9 bases not matched to a gene.

CDR3 in amino acids: CASSWAGSDGELFF. The DNA for the CDR3 is TGTGCCAGCAGTTGGGCAGGGTCTGACGGGGAGCTGTTTTTT. The chain couples TRBV27 to TRBJ2-2; tentative D call: TRBD1 (5 bases). The CDR3 spans 14 residues. Trimming shortened V by 4 bases and J by 7 bases, and 13 bases separated the two germline ends. CDR1 and CDR2 from the germline V gene are MNHEY and SMNVEV (reference sequence).

The V and J genes are TRBV15 and TRBJ2-1; D possibly corresponds to TRBD1 (6 bases). Trimming removed 0 bases from V and 9 bases from J, with 15 bases in between. Germline assignment: CDR1 LNHNV and CDR2 YYDKDF (reference sequence). There are 15 residues in the CDR3. For the CDR3, the DNA is TGTGCCACCAGCAGAGATAGGGTGGGGGCTGCTGAGCAGTTCTTC. It encodes CATSRDRVGAAEQFF.

This clone was observed once. The V call is TRBV7-2, the J call TRBJ2-1; 10 nucleotides line up with TRBD1. CDR3 length: 13 amino acids. The ends lost 5 bases at V and 10 bases at J; junction bases unmatched: 5. Germline V lookup: CDR1 SGHTA, CDR2 FQGNSA. In DNA form, the CDR3 reads TGTGCCAGCAGCACACCGACAGGGGGCGAGCAGTTCTTC. Translating gives CASSTPTGGEQFF.

The CDR3 reads CASSFPTPGQETQYF. The DNA for the CDR3 is TGTGCCAGCAGTTTTCCTACTCCAGGCCAAGAGACCCAGTACTTC. The chain recombines TRBV28 with TRBJ2-7; no clear D gene. The J call may be in error: the DNA end matches TRBJ2-5 better. Germline V gene sequence: CDR1 MDHEN, CDR2 SYDVKM. The CDR3 covers 15 residues.

In its sample, this clone was seen a few times. V usage is TRBV2 and J usage is TRBJ1-1; D not certain. The CDR3 loop spans 12 amino acids. Trimming cost V 8 bases and J 10 bases, with 17 bases left between them. Germline loops: CDR1 SNHLY, CDR2 FYNNEI. The CDR3 nucleotides are TGTGCCAGCCTCGAAATGGGCAACTTAGCTTTCTTT. Translated, it gives CASLEMGNLAFF.

The V and J genes are TRBV27 and TRBJ1-6, with 7 bases aligning to TRBD1. Trimming at V came to 2 bases and at J to 7 bases, leaving 8 bases not matched to a gene. The CDR3 has 16 residues. Per the germline V gene, CDR1 is MNHEY and CDR2 is SMNVEV (reference sequence). The CDR3 loop reads CASSLAGTVKNSPLHF. Written as DNA, the CDR3 is TGTGCCAGCAGTTTAGCAGGGACAGTTAAAAATTCACCCCTCCACTTT.

The chain links TRBV11-1 to TRBJ2-1, with 8 bases lining up with TRBD1. The CDR3 consists of 15 residues. V shed 5 bases and J 2 bases; nucleotides not matched to a gene: 5. The germline CDR1 and CDR2 sequences are SGHAT and FQDESV (reference sequence). CDR3 protein: CASSTGTGPYNEQFF. DNA of the CDR3: TGTGCCAGCAGCACCGGGACAGGACCCTACAATGAGCAGTTCTTC.

V usage is TRBV29-1 and J usage is TRBJ1-1, with a weak D call TRBD1 (5 bases). Germline V gene data show CDR1 as SQVTM and CDR2 as ANQGSEA. The CDR3 runs 12 residues. The V and J ends lost 4 bases and 7 bases respectively, with 13 bases between them. Written as DNA, the CDR3 is TGCAGCGTTGCTCACAGGCAGAGTGAAGCTTTCTTT. It encodes CSVAHRQSEAFF.

This chain connects TRBV2 to TRBJ1-1; no definite D call. V was cut by 5 bases and J by 3 bases, with 7 bases left in between. The germline gives CDR1 SNHLY, CDR2 FYNNEI. CDR3 length: 12 residues. The CDR3 reads CASSTEYTEAFF. The CDR3 nucleotides read TGTGCCAGCAGTACAGAATACACTGAAGCTTTCTTT.

Comments on this clone: At the DNA level, this CDR3 is encoded by other sequences in the same sample as well. The chain joins TRBV18 to TRBJ2-7; D unclear. The CDR3 loop spans 14 amino acids. Germline V gene sequence: CDR1 KGHSH, CDR2 LQKENI. The V and J ends lost 3 bases and 0 bases respectively, with 9 bases between them. This CDR3 reads CASSPGTLSYEQYF. In DNA form, the CDR3 reads TGTGCCAGCTCACCGGGCACTCTCTCCTACGAGCAGTACTTC.

V gene TRBV7-6 combines with J gene TRBJ2-5; 9 bases align to TRBD2. Germline CDR1 is SGHVS and CDR2 is FNYEAQ. V trimming: 0 bases; J trimming: 4 bases; junction bases outside the gene matches: 12. This CDR3 is 18 amino acids long. The CDR3 DNA reads TGTGCCAGCAGCTTAGCGGCGGGGGGGGCCGGGGGAGGAGAGACCCAGTACTTC. This encodes CASSLAAGGAGGGETQYF. The full variable domain, rest sourced from reference TRBV7-6 and TRBJ2-5, is GAGVSQSPRYKVTKRGQDVALRCDPISGHVSLYWYRQALGQGPEFLTYFNYEAQQDKSGLPNDRFSAERPEGSISTLTIQRTEQRDSAMYRCASSLAAGGAGGGETQYFGPGTRLLVL.

The chain links TRBV2 to TRBJ2-3; TRBD2 agrees at 9 bases. This CDR3 region has 14 residues. In germline, CDR1 is SNHLY, CDR2 FYNNEI. Germline trimming cut 10 bases from V and 0 bases from J; bases unmatched to any gene: 5. In DNA, the CDR3 is TGTGCCATCGGGCGGGGGGGCAGCACAGATACGCAGTATTTT. Its translation: CAIGRGGSTDTQYF.

The chain links TRBV18 to TRBJ2-3, with 8 bases fitting TRBD1. CDR1 and CDR2 from the germline V gene are KGHSH and LQKENI. V dropped 6 bases and J dropped 8; count of bases not matched to a gene: 13. This CDR3 spans 15 amino acids. The CDR3 spells CASSLSDRASGTQYF. The CDR3 nucleotides read TGTGCCAGCTCGCTCTCGGACAGGGCTTCGGGTACGCAGTATTTT.